These 19 T cell receptor beta chains were all obtained from the same sample, sequenced in a study of CXCR3-negative and CXCR3-positive naive CD8 T cells. Study-wide results and caveats: In CXCR3-positive naive cells, the TRB CDR3s were more hydrophobic than in CXCR3-negative naive cells.

These receptors have no identified antigens. UMI-labeled 5' RACE yielded the TRB cDNA libraries. TCRdb reprocessed the 5' RACE reads and keeps a single row for each CDR3 protein, giving no DNA. This sample's table reports 65,000 to 75,000 distinct CDR3 sequences. Source material: naive CXCR3+ CD8+ T cells from blood. The subset is: CD45RO-CCR7+CD27+CD95- naive CD8+ T cells expressing CXCR3 (TNR3+). The receptor source for this set is a human donor in good health. Some clones in this sample may be carry-over from other donors' samples.

The chain couples TRBV20-1 to TRBJ1-5; the TRBD1 assignment by TCRdb is unverifiable without DNA. The germline V gene encodes CDR1 DFQATT and CDR2 SNEGSKA (reference sequence). The CDR3 covers 12 residues. The CDR3 sequence is CSASQGSEPQHF.

The V call is TRBV28, the J call TRBJ1-5; the D gene TCRdb calls, TRBD1, cannot be checked with no DNA. Germline V gene sequence: CDR1 MDHEN, CDR2 SYDVKM. The CDR3 is made up of 15 amino acids. The CDR3 spells CASRGTDYSNQPQHF.

V is TRBV7-9 and J is TRBJ2-5; lacking DNA, the TRBD1 call made by TCRdb goes unchecked. Per the germline V gene, CDR1 is SEHNR and CDR2 is FQNEAQ (reference sequence). The CDR3 runs to 15 residues. The CDR3 is CASSTLRDTWGTQYF.

V gene TRBV6-2 or TRBV6-3 combines with J gene TRBJ2-5. The CDR3 has 13 amino acids. Per the germline V gene, CDR1 is MNHEY and CDR2 is SVGEGT. The CDR3 here is CASSYPLTETQYF.

The rearrangement uses TRBV25-1 and TRBJ1-2; TCRdb designates TRBD1, a call that cannot be tested without DNA. This CDR3 spans 16 amino acids. The germline V gene encodes CDR1 MGHDK and CDR2 SYGVNS. The CDR3 loop is CASSAPGDRDYYGYTF.

This chain uses TRBV5-1 with TRBJ2-3; TCRdb returns TRBD2, unconfirmable since there is no DNA. Germline V gives CDR1 SGHRS, CDR2 YFSETQ. The CDR3 extends over 17 amino acids. The CDR3 region is CANPGLSGRAAADTQYF.

This chain links TRBV6-5 with TRBJ2-5; TCRdb outputs TRBD1, but without DNA this stays unchecked. The length of the CDR3 is 15 residues. Germline V lookup: CDR1 MNHEY, CDR2 SVGAGI. CDR3 protein: CASTPPEQVGETQYF.

The V call is TRBV27, the J call TRBJ1-2; the TRBD1 assignment by TCRdb is unverifiable without DNA. This CDR3 is built from 14 residues. Germline V gene sequence: CDR1 MNHEY, CDR2 SMNVEV (reference sequence). This CDR3 reads CASSPGQGGYGYTF.

This rearrangement joins TRBV5-1 to TRBJ1-2; lacking DNA, the TRBD1 call made by TCRdb goes unchecked. Germline CDR1 is SGHRS and CDR2 is YFSETQ. CDR3 length: 16 amino acids. CDR3 sequence reads: CASSLDRTGGAYGYTF.

The chain has TRBV7-8 and TRBJ1-2. The germline V gene encodes CDR1 SGHVS and CDR2 FQNEAQ. The CDR3 is made up of 15 amino acids. The CDR3 loop is CASSLAWEVPYGYTF.

The chain links TRBV5-5 to TRBJ2-2; as DNA is missing, the TRBD1 call by TCRdb cannot be tested. The CDR3 has 16 residues. Germline V gene sequence: CDR1 SGHKS, CDR2 YYEKEE (reference sequence). CDR3 sequence reads: CASSLGDRESAGELFF.

The chain joins TRBV11-2 to TRBJ1-6. This CDR3 contains 14 residues. CDR1 and CDR2 from the germline V gene are SGHAT and FQNNGV. The CDR3 is CASSLEGFGSPLHF.

This chain connects TRBV21-1 to TRBJ1-5. TRBV21-1 is reported as a pseudogene. The CDR3 extends over 14 amino acids. This CDR3 reads CASSKVEGMEPQHF.

The chain employs TRBV27 and TRBJ2-1; TCRdb picks TRBD2, but there is no DNA to check that call. This CDR3 is 14 amino acids long. The germline V gene has CDR1 MNHEY and CDR2 SMNVEV (reference sequence). The CDR3 protein is CASGDQRGGSEQFF.

The V call is TRBV29-1, the J call TRBJ2-5. Germline V gene sequence: CDR1 SQVTM, CDR2 ANQGSEA. The CDR3 covers 12 residues. The CDR3: CSVEDGMETQYF.

This rearrangement joins TRBV20-1 to TRBJ2-7; the TCRdb D gene call, TRBD1, has no DNA to confirm it. The CDR3 loop spans 15 amino acids. The germline V gene has CDR1 DFQATT and CDR2 SNEGSKA (reference sequence). CDR3 in amino acids: CSANARQGSYYEQYF.

V and J are TRBV3-1 and TRBJ2-1. CDR3 length equals 16 residues. Germline V gene lookup returns CDR1 LGHDT and CDR2 YNNKEL (reference sequence). The CDR3 is CASSQAGGAAYNEQFF.

The chain employs TRBV5-1 and TRBJ2-7; with no DNA, the TCRdb D assignment of TRBD2 cannot be verified. This CDR3 comprises 16 residues. Germline CDR1 reads SGHRS; CDR2 reads YFSETQ. CDR3: CASSWGLAGDSYEQYF. The whole variable domain, filled in from reference TRBV5-1 and TRBJ2-7, reads KAGVTQTPRYLIKTRGQQVTLSCSPISGHRSVSWYQQTPGQGLQFLFEYFSETQRNKGNFPGRFSGRQFSNSRSEMNVSTLELGDSALYLCASSWGLAGDSYEQYFGPGTRLTVT.

The CDR3 sequence is CASSTEPGPTDTQYF. The genes are TRBV7-2 and TRBJ2-3; checking the TCRdb D call of TRBD1 is not possible without DNA. In germline, CDR1 is SGHTA, CDR2 FQGNSA. This CDR3 is 15 amino acids long.